Presented here are 22 T cell receptor beta chains from one specimen sequenced in a study of T cell responses to AZD1222 COVID-19 vaccine. Sequencing used immunoSEQ multiplex PCR; TCRdb keeps in-frame clones, though not all of them. The data contain about 92,000 clones, about nine tenths of them singletons. The source material was peripheral blood, sampled on day 0 of AZD1222 vaccination. Receptors originate from an adult in good health.

This clone came up a few times. The J gene is TRBJ2-5, the V gene TRBV5-1, with 11 bases aligning to TRBD1. This CDR3 comprises 16 residues. The J segment lost 4 bases and the V segment lost 7 bases, leaving 12 bases of the junction unmatched. Germline V gene lookup returns CDR1 SGHRS and CDR2 YFSETQ. In DNA form, the CDR3 reads TGCGCCAGCCGACTTACCGTCGGACAGGGGGCAGAGACCCAGTACTTC. Protein: CASRLTVGQGAETQYF. Supplemented by reference TRBV5-1 and TRBJ2-5, the full variable domain reads KAGVTQTPRYLIKTRGQQVTLSCSPISGHRSVSWYQQTPGQGLQFLFEYFSETQRNKGNFPGRFSGRQFSNSRSEMNVSTLELGDSALYLCASRLTVGQGAETQYFGPGTRLLVL.

J is TRBJ2-7 and V is TRBV11-2; D is unresolved. The germline V gene encodes CDR1 SGHAT and CDR2 FQNNGV. Trimming took 5 bases from V and 1 from J, leaving 6 bases between them. The CDR3 is 12 residues long. Here the CDR3 reads CASSPRSYEQYF. The DNA for the CDR3 is TGTGCCAGCAGCCCGAGATCCTACGAGCAGTACTTC.

The V gene is TRBV7-8, the J gene TRBJ2-7; D not certain. Trimming removed 4 bases from V and 3 bases from J, with 16 bases in between. The CDR3 length is 15 residues. Germline V gives CDR1 SGHVS, CDR2 FQNEAQ. The CDR3, as DNA: TGTGCCAGCAGCTCGCGGTCGGAACCCTACTACGAGCAGTACTTC. This sequence encodes CASSSRSEPYYEQYF.

This clone occurred a few times. The chain carries TRBV2 and TRBJ1-4; D remains unclear. Trimming removed 7 bases from V and 0 bases from J, with 9 bases in between. Germline V gives CDR1 SNHLY, CDR2 FYNNEI. The CDR3 spans 14 residues. CDR3 DNA sequence: TGTGCCAGCATTCTGGAGGCAACTAATGAAAAACTGTTTTTT. Encoded protein: CASILEATNEKLFF.

The rearrangement joins TRBV4-1 to TRBJ1-2; weak D call: TRBD1 (5 bases). V was shortened by 1 base and J by 3 bases, with 15 bases between the two germline ends. This CDR3 contains 16 residues. CDR1 is MGHRA, CDR2 YSYEKL, per germline. CDR3 in DNA: TGCGCCAGCAGCCAAGTAGGGCAGGGAAAGTACTATGGCTACACCTTC. Its protein is CASSQVGQGKYYGYTF.

This chain joins TRBV5-1 and TRBJ2-5; 7 bases map to TRBD1. Germline CDR1 SGHRS, CDR2 YFSETQ. Trimming cost V 4 bases and J 2 bases; bases outside gene matches: 2. This CDR3 contains 13 residues. CDR3 nucleotide sequence: TGCGCCAGCAGCGGGGGACAGCAAGAGACCCAGTACTTC. Translation: CASSGGQQETQYF.

The genes are TRBV28 and TRBJ2-7; D may be TRBD1 (6 bases). Germline assignment: CDR1 MDHEN and CDR2 SYDVKM. The CDR3 runs to 12 residues. Trimming took off 7 bases at V and 3 bases at J, with 10 bases between the two ends. CDR3 sequence reads: CASTTGIYEQYF. CDR3 coding DNA: TGTGCCAGCACCACAGGGATCTACGAGCAGTACTTC. Using reference TRBV28 and TRBJ2-7 for the parts outside the CDR3, the full variable domain is DVKVTQSSRYLVKRTGEKVFLECVQDMDHENMFWYRQDPGLGLRLIYFSYDVKMKEKGDIPEGYSVSREKKERFSLILESASTNQTSMYLCASTTGIYEQYFGPGTRLTVT.

This sequence joins TRBV3-1 (or the pseudogene TRBV3-2) and TRBJ1-1, with D uncertain. V dropped 1 base and J dropped 0 bases, with 9 bases sitting between them. The CDR3 is 15 amino acids. Germline CDR1 is LGHDT and CDR2 is YNNKEL (reference sequence). The CDR3 region is CASSQGGHMNTEAFF. Written as DNA, the CDR3 is TGTGCCAGCAGCCAAGGAGGTCACATGAACACTGAAGCTTTCTTT.

The chain employs TRBV18 and TRBJ1-4; D uncertain. V shed 6 bases and J shed 3 bases, with 14 bases lying between them. Germline V CDR1 and CDR2: KGHSH, LQKENI. The CDR3 has 15 residues. In DNA, the CDR3 is TGTGCCAGCTCCCCCGATTATGGGGCTAATGAAAAACTGTTTTTT. Translating gives CASSPDYGANEKLFF. Full variable domain (missing parts from reference TRBV18 and TRBJ1-4): NAGVMQNPRHLVRRRGQEARLRCSPMKGHSHVYWYRQLPEEGLKFMVYLQKENIIDESGMPKERFSAEFPKEGPSILRIQQVVRGDSAAYFCASSPDYGANEKLFFGSGTQLSVL.

The V call is TRBV5-4, the J call TRBJ1-2; 8 bases agree with TRBD1. The V gene's germline CDR1 is SGHNT and CDR2 YYREEE (reference sequence). V was pared by 4 bases and J by 4 bases, with 3 bases of the junction left unmatched. The length of the CDR3 is 13 residues. In DNA form, the CDR3 reads TGTGCCAGCAGCCAAGGACAGGGCTATGGCTACACCTTC. This codes for CASSQGQGYGYTF. The full variable domain, completed using reference TRBV5-4 and TRBJ1-2, is ETGVTQSPTHLIKTRGQQVTLRCSSQSGHNTVSWYQQALGQGPQFIFQYYREEENGRGNFPPRFSGLQFPNYSSELNVNALELDDSALYLCASSQGQGYGYTFGSGTRLTVV.

The chain combines TRBV2 with TRBJ2-2; D gene uncertain. V lost 1 base and J 1 base, leaving 7 bases between the germline ends. Germline-derived CDR1 and CDR2 are SNHLY and FYNNEI. CDR3 size: 15 residues. CDR3 loop: CASSEVVGNTGELFF. The CDR3 nucleotides read TGTGCCAGCAGTGAAGTGGTTGGGAACACCGGGGAGCTGTTTTTT.

The rearrangement uses TRBV6-1 and TRBJ2-5; TRBD1 or TRBD2 may be the D gene (5 bases each). This CDR3 is 13 amino acids long. V lost 3 bases and J lost 13, with 18 bases in between. Germline CDR1 and CDR2: MNHNS and SASEGT. CDR3 bases: TGTGCCAGCAGTGATCGGGACCGAGGGTACAGGTACTTC. Translated, it gives CASSDRDRGYRYF.

The rearrangement links TRBV3-1 (or the pseudogene TRBV3-2) to TRBJ1-5; the D is unclear. The CDR3 loop spans 14 amino acids. Germline V gene data show CDR1 as LGHDT and CDR2 as YNNKEL (reference sequence). V was clipped by 3 bases and J by 6 bases, with 12 bases between them. The CDR3 spells CASSQMSGGQPQHF. CDR3 bases: TGTGCCAGCAGCCAGATGTCTGGAGGTCAGCCCCAGCATTTT.

The chain links TRBV19 to TRBJ1-2, with 8 bases lining up with TRBD1. After removal of 10 bases from V and 2 bases from J, the junction contained 12 bases not matched to a gene. The CDR3 is 15 residues long. The germline CDR1 and CDR2 sequences are LNHDA and SQIVND (reference sequence). CDR3 region: CATFPGTGRNYGYTF. The CDR3 bases are TGTGCCACCTTTCCAGGGACAGGTCGCAACTATGGCTACACCTTC.

The chain couples TRBV30 to TRBJ2-7; D possibly uses TRBD1 or TRBD2 (6 bases each). The V gene's germline CDR1 is GTSNPN and CDR2 SVGIG (reference sequence). The CDR3 extends over 14 amino acids. V lost 0 bases, J lost 5 bases, and 14 bases lay in between. The CDR3 here is CAWSVGGGIDEQYF. CDR3 nucleotide sequence: TGTGCCTGGAGTGTAGGAGGGGGTATAGACGAGCAGTACTTC.

The J gene is TRBJ1-3, the V gene TRBV6-2 or TRBV6-3; 8 nucleotides match TRBD1. Unmatched junction bases numbered 3, after V lost 6 bases and J lost 2 bases. This CDR3 has 14 amino acids. Germline loops: CDR1 MNHEY, CDR2 SVGEGT. CDR3 coding DNA: TGTGCCAGCAGCCAGGACAGGGCTGGAAACACCATATATTTT. Residues: CASSQDRAGNTIYF.

V usage is TRBV19 and J usage is TRBJ1-6, with 7 bases fitting TRBD1. Germline CDR1 LNHDA, CDR2 SQIVND (reference sequence). The CDR3 consists of 15 residues. J was trimmed by 0 bases and V by 10 bases; bases with no gene match: 6. The chain's CDR3 is CATVTGTSYNSPLHF. The CDR3 nucleotides read TGTGCCACCGTGACAGGGACCTCCTATAATTCACCCCTCCACTTT. The whole variable domain, remainder taken from reference TRBV19 and TRBJ1-6, is DGGITQSPKYLFRKEGQNVTLSCEQNLNHDAMYWYRQDPGQGLRLIYYSQIVNDFQKGDIAEGYSVSREKKESFPLTVTSAQKNPTAFYLCATVTGTSYNSPLHFGNGTRLTVT.

V gene TRBV30 combines with J gene TRBJ1-4; D remains ambiguous. The CDR3 runs 16 residues. Trimming removed 0 bases from V and 5 bases from J, with 16 bases in between. CDR1 GTSNPN and CDR2 SVGIG come from the germline V gene (reference sequence). The CDR3 loop is CAWSVSPGGPNEKLFF. In nucleotides, the CDR3 is TGTGCCTGGAGTGTCAGCCCAGGAGGCCCCAATGAAAAACTGTTTTTT.

The J gene is TRBJ1-1, the V gene TRBV6-2 or TRBV6-3; 12 bases line up with TRBD1. The trim removed 5 bases at V and 8 bases at J, leaving 9 bases unmatched. The CDR3 extends over 15 amino acids. The germline gives CDR1 MNHEY, CDR2 SVGEGT. The CDR3 reads CASSAPGQGANEAFF. As DNA, the CDR3 is TGTGCCAGCAGTGCCCCGGGACAGGGGGCAAACGAAGCTTTCTTT.

The V gene is TRBV3-1 (or the pseudogene TRBV3-2), the J gene TRBJ1-3; D is uncertain. Per germline, CDR1 LGHDT and CDR2 YNNKEL (reference sequence). The length of the CDR3 is 12 residues. Deletions cut 5 bases from V and 4 bases from J, with 6 bases between. This CDR3 is CASSIQGNTIYF. Written as DNA, the CDR3 is TGTGCCAGCAGCATACAGGGAAACACCATATATTTT.

Only a few counts were recorded for this clone. The chain couples TRBV5-6 to TRBJ1-2; 12 nucleotides match TRBD1. V lost 0 bases to trimming and J lost 3 bases; unmatched junction nucleotides: 3. The CDR3 totals 16 residues. Germline V lookup: CDR1 SGHDT, CDR2 YYEEEE. The CDR3 here is CASSLDRDRGHYGYTF. The CDR3 nucleotides are TGTGCCAGCAGCTTGGATCGGGACAGGGGGCACTATGGCTACACCTTC.

V usage is TRBV7-9 and J usage is TRBJ1-1; TRBD1 is a possible D gene (6 bases). The CDR3 has 14 residues. Germline V gene data show CDR1 as SEHNR and CDR2 as FQNEAQ (reference sequence). Trimming left V 3 bases short and J 6 bases short, with 14 bases between. The CDR3 DNA follows: TGTGCCAGCAGCTTCAATCCGGAGGGGGCTGAAGCTTTCTTT. Protein: CASSFNPEGAEAFF.